A single sample gave rise to the 28 T cell receptor beta chains below, sequenced in a study of T cell changes during pregnancy in multiple sclerosis. Data came from immunoSEQ multiplex PCR; TCRdb stores just in-frame clones and leaves some out. The top ten hold 0.21% of the sample, which has some 87,000 clones, around nine tenths seen once. This specimen was CD4+ T cells from peripheral blood mononuclear cells, taken before pregnancy. Source of these receptors: a female donor with multiple sclerosis, enrolled in a pregnancy study.

The chain recombines TRBV25-1 with TRBJ1-1, with 9 nucleotides matching TRBD1. The V segment lost 8 bases and the J segment 8 bases; nucleotides outside the gene matches: 9. The germline V gene has CDR1 MGHDK and CDR2 SYGVNS. CDR3 length: 13 amino acids. The CDR3 here is CASVAGTGREAFF. CDR3 coding DNA: TGTGCCAGCGTCGCCGGGACAGGGAGAGAAGCTTTCTTT.

J is TRBJ1-2 and V is TRBV19, with 8 bases lining up with TRBD1. J was trimmed by 7 bases and V by 4 bases; bases with no gene match: 5. This CDR3 spans 13 amino acids. From germline, CDR1 is LNHDA and CDR2 SQIVND (reference sequence). The chain's CDR3 is CASSTSGGGGYTF. The CDR3 nucleotides are TGTGCCAGTAGTACCTCAGGGGGCGGTGGCTACACCTTC.

The table lists this clone with a count of one. The chain carries TRBV5-4 and TRBJ1-2; tentative D call: TRBD1 (6 bases). CDR1 SGHNT and CDR2 YYREEE come from the germline V gene (reference sequence). Trimming removed 4 bases from V and 2 bases from J, with 12 bases in between. The CDR3 sequence is 14 residues long. As DNA, the CDR3 is TGTGCCAGCAGCCCGGACGGACAGAACTATGGCTACACCTTC. It specifies CASSPDGQNYGYTF. Full variable domain (remainder filled in from reference TRBV5-4 and TRBJ1-2): ETGVTQSPTHLIKTRGQQVTLRCSSQSGHNTVSWYQQALGQGPQFIFQYYREEENGRGNFPPRFSGLQFPNYSSELNVNALELDDSALYLCASSPDGQNYGYTFGSGTRLTVV.

The V call is TRBV7-3, the J call TRBJ2-3, with D maybe TRBD2 (6 bases). The V end was cut by 6 bases, the J end by 2 bases, with 15 bases between. The CDR3 runs 15 residues. Germline-derived CDR1 and CDR2 are SGHTA and FQGTGA. The CDR3 loop reads CASSPFGRNTDTQYF. DNA of the CDR3: TGTGCCAGCAGTCCATTCGGGAGAAACACAGATACGCAGTATTTT.

This clone was counted once. J is TRBJ2-7 and V is TRBV25-1; 8 nucleotides align to TRBD2. CDR1 is MGHDK and CDR2 is SYGVNS in the germline V gene. CDR3 size: 14 residues. J lost 7 bases, V lost 6 bases, and 11 bases had no gene match. The CDR3 nucleotides are TGTGCCAGCAGAGGGGGACTAGGGATGGGGGAGCAGTACTTC. Residues: CASRGGLGMGEQYF.

V gene TRBV19 combines with J gene TRBJ1-5; TRBD1 might be the D (5 bases). CDR1 LNHDA and CDR2 SQIVND come from the germline V gene (reference sequence). The CDR3 extends over 15 amino acids. Trimming left V 4 bases short and J 9 bases short, with 19 bases between. CDR3 DNA sequence: TGTGCCAGTAGTACGCGTCCTGGGGGGGGGTCGCCCCAGCATTTT. Translating it yields CASSTRPGGGSPQHF.

V is TRBV9 and J is TRBJ2-1; the D gene is possibly TRBD2 (6 bases). This CDR3 spans 16 amino acids. Germline CDR1 reads SGDLS; CDR2 reads YYNGEE. Trimming stripped 0 bases from V and 10 bases from J, with 20 bases between. The CDR3 loop is CASSVGPWVGRGEQFF. The CDR3 DNA reads as TGTGCCAGCAGCGTAGGTCCTTGGGTGGGGCGGGGCGAGCAGTTCTTC.

This clone appeared a few times. The chain is built from TRBV7-6 and TRBJ1-2, with TRBD1 matching 7 bases. Germline V gives CDR1 SGHVS, CDR2 FNYEAQ. V trimming: 4 bases; J trimming: 8 bases; junction bases outside the gene matches: 13. The CDR3 covers 15 residues. In nucleotides, the CDR3 is TGTGCCAGCAGCTCGAGCCCACAGGGGATGGGCGGCTACACCTTC. Amino acid sequence: CASSSSPQGMGGYTF.

The chain joins TRBV15 to TRBJ2-7; the D gene is possibly TRBD1 (6 bases). Germline V gene sequence: CDR1 LNHNV, CDR2 YYDKDF (reference sequence). V shed 5 bases and J shed 3 bases, with 11 bases lying between them. The CDR3 runs to 13 residues. DNA of the CDR3: TGTGCCACCAGCCGAGTGACAGGCTACGAGCAGTACTTC. Its translation is CATSRVTGYEQYF. Looking up the rest from reference TRBV15 and TRBJ2-7 gives the full variable domain: DAMVIQNPRYQVTQFGKPVTLSCSQTLNHNVMYWYQQKSSQAPKLLFHYYDKDFNNEADTPDNFQSRRPNTSFCFLDIRSPGLGDTAMYLCATSRVTGYEQYFGPGTRLTVT.

J is TRBJ2-3 and V is TRBV29-1; D possibly corresponds to TRBD2 (6 bases). CDR3 length: 15 amino acids. CDR1 is SQVTM, CDR2 ANQGSEA, per germline. The V gene lost 3 bases and the J gene lost 3 bases, with 16 bases spanning the gap. The CDR3 coding sequence is TGCAGCGTTGAGGCAGGGAGGCGTGGTACAGATACGCAGTATTTT. As protein: CSVEAGRRGTDTQYF.

The V and J genes are TRBV27 and TRBJ2-5; D is perhaps TRBD1 (6 bases). There are 15 residues in the CDR3. Germline loops: CDR1 MNHEY, CDR2 SMNVEV (reference sequence). V was clipped by 2 bases and J by 2 bases, with 12 bases between them. The CDR3 DNA sequence: TGTGCCAGCAGTTTACAGGGGCCGGGACAAGAGACCCAGTACTTC. This translates into CASSLQGPGQETQYF.

This sequence joins TRBV28 and TRBJ1-1; D not resolved. The ends were cut back, 2 bases at V and 2 bases at J, with 12 bases in the middle. The CDR3 contains 15 residues. From germline, CDR1 is MDHEN and CDR2 SYDVKM. Here the CDR3 reads CASSLGSRRNTEAFF. DNA for the CDR3: TGTGCCAGCAGTTTAGGGTCTCGGAGAAACACTGAAGCTTTCTTT.

In DNA form, the CDR3 reads TGTGCCAGCAGTATTAGCGGCCTAAGCGCAGATACGCAGTATTTT. Amino acid sequence: CASSISGLSADTQYF. The genes are TRBV28 and TRBJ2-3; a possible D gene is TRBD2 (6 bases). V lost 5 bases, J lost 4 bases, and 16 bases lay in between. The CDR3 runs 15 residues. Germline loops: CDR1 MDHEN, CDR2 SYDVKM.

The V and J genes are TRBV27 and TRBJ1-2; 7 bases line up with TRBD1. There are 13 residues in the CDR3. The V segment lost 4 bases and the J segment 4 bases; nucleotides outside the gene matches: 3. CDR1 is MNHEY, CDR2 SMNVEV, per germline (reference sequence). The DNA of the CDR3 is TGTGCCAGCAGTTCAGGGGGTGGCTATGGCTACACCTTC. Its translation is CASSSGGGYGYTF.

V gene TRBV4-2 combines with J gene TRBJ2-5; 8 bases line up with TRBD2. The CDR3 totals 18 residues. V was pared by 0 bases and J by 2 bases, with 11 bases of the junction left unmatched. Germline V gene data show CDR1 as LGHNA and CDR2 as YNFKEQ. CDR3 sequence reads: CASSQETPGASGQETQYF. CDR3 in DNA: TGTGCCAGCAGCCAAGAAACCCCCGGGGCTAGCGGGCAAGAGACCCAGTACTTC.

The J gene is TRBJ1-4, the V gene TRBV5-1; 8 nucleotides agree with TRBD1. The junction had 6 bases not matched to a gene; V was cut back by 4 bases and J by 7 bases. This CDR3 comprises 14 residues. Germline V gene sequence: CDR1 SGHRS, CDR2 YFSETQ. The CDR3 region has the DNA TGCGCCAGCAGCCCCGGACAGGGTAGTGAAAAACTGTTTTTT. This encodes CASSPGQGSEKLFF.

This chain joins TRBV7-2 and TRBJ2-2; tentative D call: TRBD1 (6 bases). The germline CDR1 and CDR2 sequences are SGHTA and FQGNSA. The CDR3 has 14 residues. Trimming removed 5 bases from V and 6 bases from J, with 13 bases in between. As DNA, the CDR3 is TGTGCCAGCAGCCGAACAGGGTTCGCCGGGGAGCTGTTTTTT. Protein sequence: CASSRTGFAGELFF.

V is TRBV5-1 and J is TRBJ2-5; TRBD1 matches 10 bases. CDR3 length: 13 amino acids. The germline gives CDR1 SGHRS, CDR2 YFSETQ. Germline trimming cut 7 bases from V and 2 bases from J; bases unmatched to any gene: 2. The CDR3 here is CASRTGGQETQYF. The CDR3 region has the DNA TGCGCCAGCCGGACAGGGGGGCAAGAGACCCAGTACTTC.

J is TRBJ1-4 and V is TRBV11-1; TRBD1 might be the D (6 bases). Germline V gene data show CDR1 as SGHAT and CDR2 as FQDESV (reference sequence). This CDR3 is 16 amino acids long. V was cut by 5 bases and J by 0 bases, with 13 bases left in between. The CDR3 region is CASSTSGEATNEKLFF. DNA of the CDR3: TGTGCCAGCAGCACTTCAGGGGAAGCAACTAATGAAAAACTGTTTTTT.

The chain carries TRBV28 and TRBJ1-1; D is ambiguous. The CDR3 runs 13 residues. The germline CDR1 and CDR2 sequences are MDHEN and SYDVKM. Trimming shortened V by 8 bases and J by 1 base, and 11 bases separated the two germline ends. DNA for the CDR3: TGTGCCAGCGACCAGAGACAGAACACTGAAGCTTTCTTT. The encoded protein is CASDQRQNTEAFF.

J is TRBJ1-6 and V is TRBV9; D not resolved. The germline CDR1 and CDR2 sequences are SGDLS and YYNGEE. The V end lost 3 bases, the J end lost 4 bases, and 14 bases lay between the germline ends. The CDR3 spans 16 residues. The CDR3 sequence: CASSERAAAYNSPLHF. The CDR3 region has the DNA TGTGCCAGCAGCGAGAGGGCGGCAGCGTATAATTCACCCCTCCACTTT.

The chain combines TRBV5-1 with TRBJ2-7, with D unclear. Germline loops: CDR1 SGHRS, CDR2 YFSETQ. The CDR3 has 12 amino acids. V was trimmed by 4 bases and J by 6 bases, leaving 11 bases between them. CDR3 loop: CASSAAESEQYF. The CDR3 nucleotides read TGCGCCAGCAGCGCCGCCGAGAGCGAGCAGTACTTC.

The chain links TRBV5-6 to TRBJ1-2, with 7 positions matching TRBD1. The V gene's germline CDR1 is SGHDT and CDR2 YYEEEE. The J segment lost 0 bases and the V segment lost 1 base, leaving 3 bases of the junction unmatched. This CDR3 contains 15 residues. The chain's CDR3 is CASSLTGEANYGYTF. The CDR3 region has the DNA TGTGCCAGCAGCTTGACAGGGGAAGCTAACTATGGCTACACCTTC.

The chain couples TRBV7-9 to TRBJ1-6, with 10 bases aligning to TRBD1. V shed 5 bases, J shed 10 bases, and the junction held 11 bases outside the gene matches. The CDR3 extends over 16 amino acids. Germline CDR1 and CDR2: SEHNR and FQNEAQ (reference sequence). CDR3 DNA sequence: TGTGCCAGCAGCCTTTACGGACAGGGGGAAAACTCACCCCTCCACTTT. It translates to CASSLYGQGENSPLHF. Combining the CDR3 with reference TRBV7-9 and TRBJ1-6 gives the whole variable domain DTGVSQNPRHKITKRGQNVTFRCDPISEHNRLYWYRQTLGQGPEFLTYFQNEAQLEKSRLLSDRFSAERPKGSFSTLEIQRTEQGDSAMYLCASSLYGQGENSPLHFGNGTRLTVT.

The rearrangement links TRBV30 to TRBJ1-6, with TRBD1 as a possible D gene (5 bases). CDR3 length: 16 amino acids. With 2 bases removed from V and 6 bases from J, the gap between germline ends came to 17 bases. CDR1 and CDR2 (germline): GTSNPN, SVGIG (reference sequence). The CDR3 region has the DNA TGTGCCTGGAGTACCGTACGGGGGGTCGGTAATTCACCCCTCCACTTT. Translation gives CAWSTVRGVGNSPLHF. Full variable domain (remainder filled in from reference TRBV30 and TRBJ1-6): SQTIHQWPATLVQPVGSPLSLECTVEGTSNPNLYWYRQAAGRGLQLLFYSVGIGQISSEVPQNLSASRPQDRQFILSSKKLLLSDSGFYLCAWSTVRGVGNSPLHFGNGTRLTVT.

This clone has a single count. This chain uses TRBV9 with TRBJ2-5; 11 bases map to TRBD1. The ends lost 5 bases at V and 5 bases at J; junction bases unmatched: 5. Germline V gene data show CDR1 as SGDLS and CDR2 as YYNGEE. The CDR3 covers 14 residues. CDR3: CASSRTGGGETQYF. In DNA form, the CDR3 reads TGTGCCAGCAGTCGGACAGGGGGCGGTGAGACCCAGTACTTC. Drawing the rest from reference TRBV9 and TRBJ2-5, the complete variable domain is DSGVTQTPKHLITATGQRVTLRCSPRSGDLSVYWYQQSLDQGLQFLIQYYNGEERAKGNILERFSAQQFPDLHSELNLSSLELGDSALYFCASSRTGGGETQYFGPGTRLLVL.

V gene TRBV5-1 combines with J gene TRBJ1-3; the D gene is possibly TRBD1 (5 bases). With 4 bases removed from V and 0 bases from J, the gap between germline ends came to 11 bases. The CDR3 contains 15 residues. CDR1 and CDR2 from the germline V gene are SGHRS and YFSETQ. The DNA of the CDR3 is TGCGCCAGCAGCCCACAGGCTTACTCTGGAAACACCATATATTTT. As protein: CASSPQAYSGNTIYF.

The V gene is TRBV30, the J gene TRBJ1-2; 9 positions match TRBD1. CDR3 size: 14 residues. V dropped 3 bases and J dropped 3; count of bases not matched to a gene: 5. Looked up from germline, CDR1 is GTSNPN and CDR2 is SVGIG (reference sequence). The chain's CDR3 is CAWSRTGDDYGYTF. The CDR3, as DNA: TGTGCCTGGAGCCGGACAGGGGATGACTATGGCTACACCTTC.